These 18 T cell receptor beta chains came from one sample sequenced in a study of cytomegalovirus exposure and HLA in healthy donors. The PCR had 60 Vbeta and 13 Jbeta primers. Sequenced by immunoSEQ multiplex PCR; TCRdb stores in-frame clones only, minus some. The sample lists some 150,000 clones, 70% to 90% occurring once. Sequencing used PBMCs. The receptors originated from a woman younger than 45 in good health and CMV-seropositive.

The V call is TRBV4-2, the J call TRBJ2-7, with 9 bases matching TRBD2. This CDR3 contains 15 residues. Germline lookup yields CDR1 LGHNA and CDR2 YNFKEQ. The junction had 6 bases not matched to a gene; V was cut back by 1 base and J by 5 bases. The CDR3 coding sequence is TGTGCCAGCAGCCAAGCTTCTAGCGGGGACAACGAGCAGTACTTC. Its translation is CASSQASSGDNEQYF.

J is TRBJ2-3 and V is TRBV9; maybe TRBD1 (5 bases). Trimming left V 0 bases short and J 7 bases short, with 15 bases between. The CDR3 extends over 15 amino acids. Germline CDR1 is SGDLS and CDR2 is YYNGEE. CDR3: CASSVARANFYTQYF. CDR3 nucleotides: TGTGCCAGCAGCGTAGCCAGGGCTAACTTCTATACGCAGTATTTT.

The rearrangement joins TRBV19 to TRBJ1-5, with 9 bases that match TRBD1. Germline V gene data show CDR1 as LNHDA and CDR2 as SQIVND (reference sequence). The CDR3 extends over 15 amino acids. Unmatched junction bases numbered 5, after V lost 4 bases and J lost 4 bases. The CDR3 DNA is TGTGCCAGTAGTACCGGGACAGGGAGAAATCAGCCCCAGCATTTT. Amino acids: CASSTGTGRNQPQHF.

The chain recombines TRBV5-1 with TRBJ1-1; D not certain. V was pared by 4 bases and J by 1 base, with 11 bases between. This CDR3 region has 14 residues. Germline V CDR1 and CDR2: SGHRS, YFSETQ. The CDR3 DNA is TGCGCCAGCAGCCCGCGCTCAGGGAACACTGAAGCTTTCTTT. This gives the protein CASSPRSGNTEAFF.

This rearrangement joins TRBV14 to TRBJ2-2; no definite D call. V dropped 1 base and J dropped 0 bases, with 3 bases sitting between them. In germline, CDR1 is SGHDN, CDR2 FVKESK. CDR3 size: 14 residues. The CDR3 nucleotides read TGTGCCAGCAGCCAAGCAGCGAACACCGGGGAGCTGTTTTTT. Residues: CASSQAANTGELFF.

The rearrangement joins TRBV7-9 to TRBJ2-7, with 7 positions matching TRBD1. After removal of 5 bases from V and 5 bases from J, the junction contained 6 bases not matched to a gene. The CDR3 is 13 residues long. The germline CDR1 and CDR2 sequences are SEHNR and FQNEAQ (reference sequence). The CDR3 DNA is TGTGCCAGCAGCCCCGACAGGGACCACGAGCAGTACTTC. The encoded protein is CASSPDRDHEQYF.

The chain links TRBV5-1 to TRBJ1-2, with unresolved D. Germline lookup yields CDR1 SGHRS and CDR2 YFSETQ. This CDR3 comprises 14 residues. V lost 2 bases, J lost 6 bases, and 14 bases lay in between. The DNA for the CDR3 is TGCGCCAGCAGCTTCCGGGAGATAAAGGATGGCTACACCTTC. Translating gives CASSFREIKDGYTF.

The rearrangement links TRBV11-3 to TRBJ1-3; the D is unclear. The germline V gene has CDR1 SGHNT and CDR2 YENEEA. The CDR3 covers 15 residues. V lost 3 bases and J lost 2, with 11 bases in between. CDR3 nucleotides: TGTGCCAGCAGCTTCAGAACGGGGACTGGAAACACCATATATTTT. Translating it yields CASSFRTGTGNTIYF.

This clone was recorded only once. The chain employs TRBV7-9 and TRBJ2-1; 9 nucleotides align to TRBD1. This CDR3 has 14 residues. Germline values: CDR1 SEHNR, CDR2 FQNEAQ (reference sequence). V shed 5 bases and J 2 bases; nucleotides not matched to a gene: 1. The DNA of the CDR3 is TGTGCCAGCAGCCGGGACAGGGCCTACAATGAGCAGTTCTTC. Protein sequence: CASSRDRAYNEQFF.

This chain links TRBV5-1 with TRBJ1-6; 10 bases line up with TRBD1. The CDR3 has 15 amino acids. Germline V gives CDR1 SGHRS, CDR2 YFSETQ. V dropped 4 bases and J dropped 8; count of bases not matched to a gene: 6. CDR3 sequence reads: CASSLGQGQDSPLHF. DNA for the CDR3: TGCGCCAGCAGCCTGGGACAGGGGCAGGATTCACCCCTCCACTTT.

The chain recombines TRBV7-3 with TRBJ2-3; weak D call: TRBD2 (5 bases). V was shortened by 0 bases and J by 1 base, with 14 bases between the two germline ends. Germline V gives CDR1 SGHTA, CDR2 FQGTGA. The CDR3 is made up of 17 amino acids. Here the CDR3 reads CASSLTPLGTGTDTQYF. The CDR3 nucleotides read TGTGCCAGCAGCTTAACGCCACTAGGAACAGGCACAGATACGCAGTATTTT.

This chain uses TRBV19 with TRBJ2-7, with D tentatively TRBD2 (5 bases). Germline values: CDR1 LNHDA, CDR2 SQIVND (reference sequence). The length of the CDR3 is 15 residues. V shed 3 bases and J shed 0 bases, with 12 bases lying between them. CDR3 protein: CASSIGSSASYEQYF. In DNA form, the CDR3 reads TGTGCCAGTAGTATTGGGAGTTCGGCCTCCTACGAGCAGTACTTC. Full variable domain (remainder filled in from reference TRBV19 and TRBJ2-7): DGGITQSPKYLFRKEGQNVTLSCEQNLNHDAMYWYRQDPGQGLRLIYYSQIVNDFQKGDIAEGYSVSREKKESFPLTVTSAQKNPTAFYLCASSIGSSASYEQYFGPGTRLTVT.

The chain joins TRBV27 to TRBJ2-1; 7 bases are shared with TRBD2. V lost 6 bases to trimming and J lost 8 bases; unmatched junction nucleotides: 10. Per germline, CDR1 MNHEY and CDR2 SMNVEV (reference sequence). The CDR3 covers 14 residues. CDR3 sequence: CASRWVGGSDEQFF. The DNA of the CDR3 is TGTGCCAGCAGGTGGGTCGGGGGGAGCGATGAGCAGTTCTTC.

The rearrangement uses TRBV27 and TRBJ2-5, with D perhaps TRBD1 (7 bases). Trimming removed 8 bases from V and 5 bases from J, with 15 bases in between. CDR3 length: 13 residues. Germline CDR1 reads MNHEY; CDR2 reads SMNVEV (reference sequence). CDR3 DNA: TGTGCCAGCGCCGGACAGGCGGGGGAGACCCAGTACTTC. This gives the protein CASAGQAGETQYF.

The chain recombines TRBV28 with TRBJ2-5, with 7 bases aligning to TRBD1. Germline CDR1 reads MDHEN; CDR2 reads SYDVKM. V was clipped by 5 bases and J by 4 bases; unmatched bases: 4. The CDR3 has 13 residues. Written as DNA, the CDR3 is TGTGCCAGCAGTGGGGACAGAAGAGAGACCCAGTACTTC. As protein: CASSGDRRETQYF.

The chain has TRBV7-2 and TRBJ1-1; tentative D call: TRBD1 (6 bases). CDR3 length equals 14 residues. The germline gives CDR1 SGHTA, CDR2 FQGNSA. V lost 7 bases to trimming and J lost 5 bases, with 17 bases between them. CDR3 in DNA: TGTGCCAGCACCGTTGACAGGCAATTTACTGAAGCTTTCTTT. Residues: CASTVDRQFTEAFF.

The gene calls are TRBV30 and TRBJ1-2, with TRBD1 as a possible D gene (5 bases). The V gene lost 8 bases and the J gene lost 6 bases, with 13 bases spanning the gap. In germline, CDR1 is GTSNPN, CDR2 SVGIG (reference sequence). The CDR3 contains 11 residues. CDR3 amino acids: CALRGWNGYTF. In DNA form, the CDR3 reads TGTGCCCTTAGGGGTTGGAATGGCTACACCTTC.

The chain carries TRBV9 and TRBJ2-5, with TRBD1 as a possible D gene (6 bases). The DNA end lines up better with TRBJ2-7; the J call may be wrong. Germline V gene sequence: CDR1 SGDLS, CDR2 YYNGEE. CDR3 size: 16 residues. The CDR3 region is CASSVGWTVSPYEQYF. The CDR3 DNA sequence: TGTGCCAGCAGCGTAGGGTGGACAGTAAGCCCCTACGAGCAGTACTTC.